What follows are 9 T cell receptor beta chains derived from one specimen sequenced in a study of post-analysis software for immune sequencing data. The study, taken as a whole, reports: Included in a set of a few TRBV segments more frequent in patients than controls were TRBV5-6, TRBV5-1 and TRBV20-1.

The TCR beta cDNA libraries carried unique molecular identifiers. TCRdb re-called the PCR reads with MiXCR, one entry per CDR3 protein. This sample has approximately 630,000 distinct CDR3 sequences, with 59% found just once. Antigens for these TCRs are unknown. The sequencing sample was made of blood. Receptor source: a girl aged 2-15 years with multiple sclerosis.

The V and J genes are TRBV7-2 and TRBJ1-2; D gene ambiguous. This CDR3 region has 12 residues. The germline gives CDR1 SGHTA, CDR2 FQGNSA. V dropped 5 bases and J dropped 5 bases, with 9 bases sitting between them. The CDR3 DNA sequence: TGTGCCAGCAGCGCCCAGCCTTATGGCTACACCTTC. Translation: CASSAQPYGYTF. Filled out from reference TRBV7-2 and TRBJ1-2, the complete variable domain reads GAGVSQSPSNKVTEKGKDVELRCDPISGHTALYWYRQSLGQGLEFLIYFQGNSAPDKSGLPSDRFSAERTGGSVSTLTIQRTQQEDSAVYLCASSAQPYGYTFGSGTRLTVV.

This clonotype was observed many times. The V and J genes are TRBV6-4 and TRBJ2-1; TRBD1 might be the D (6 bases). This CDR3 has 13 amino acids. CDR1 is MRHNA, CDR2 SNTAGT, per germline. The V and J ends lost 0 bases and 10 bases respectively, with 10 bases between them. The CDR3 sequence is CASSDSGRGEQFF. For the CDR3, the DNA is TGTGCCAGCAGTGACTCGGGCAGGGGCGAGCAGTTCTTC.

The J gene is TRBJ2-7, the V gene TRBV20-1; 8 nucleotides agree with TRBD1. The CDR3 spans 14 residues. After removal of 5 bases from V and 2 bases from J, the junction contained 8 bases not matched to a gene. CDR1 is DFQATT and CDR2 is SNEGSKA in the germline V gene (reference sequence). The CDR3: CSALRGQGTYEQYF. CDR3 DNA: TGCAGTGCTCTCAGAGGACAGGGCACCTACGAGCAGTACTTC.

This chain uses TRBV20-1 with TRBJ2-4; D ambiguous. With the DNA end fitting TRBJ2-7 better, the J assignment may be wrong. CDR1 is DFQATT, CDR2 SNEGSKA, per germline (reference sequence). The CDR3 is made up of 12 amino acids. CDR3 bases: TGCAGTGCTAGACGGTCGGCCTACGAGCAGTACTTC. Its protein product is CSARRSAYEQYF.

This chain links TRBV20-1 with TRBJ2-5; the match to TRBD2 covers 13 bases. The germline V gene has CDR1 DFQATT and CDR2 SNEGSKA (reference sequence). The CDR3 length is 14 residues. V lost 4 bases and J lost 3; bases outside the gene matches: 2. The DNA of the CDR3 is TGCAGTGCTAAAGGGACTAGCGGGGAAGAGACCCAGTACTTC. Protein product: CSAKGTSGEETQYF.

CDR3 in amino acids: CASRKGDSTDTQYF. CDR3 sequence (DNA): TGCGCCAGCAGAAAAGGCGACTCCACAGATACGCAGTATTTT. This chain joins TRBV5-1 and TRBJ2-3; D remains unclear. V was cut by 5 bases and J by 2 bases, with 12 bases left in between. Germline V CDR1 and CDR2: SGHRS, YFSETQ. The CDR3 covers 14 residues.

This chain links TRBV29-1 with TRBJ2-1, with D perhaps TRBD1 (6 bases). CDR1 and CDR2 from the germline V gene are SQVTM and ANQGSEA. CDR3 length: 13 residues. Trimming cost V 0 bases and J 9 bases, with 12 bases left between them. The CDR3 DNA follows: TGCAGCGTTGAAGATATACAGGGAGTTGAGCAGTTCTTC. Translation: CSVEDIQGVEQFF.

V is TRBV5-1 and J is TRBJ2-5; D might be TRBD1 or TRBD2, each matching 5 bases. Germline lookup yields CDR1 SGHRS and CDR2 YFSETQ. The V end lost 2 bases, the J end lost 2 bases, and 13 bases lay between the germline ends. The CDR3 is 15 amino acids. CDR3 residues: CASSFQPGQQETQYF. DNA for the CDR3: TGCGCCAGCAGCTTCCAACCGGGGCAACAAGAGACCCAGTACTTC.

The chain couples TRBV12-3 or TRBV12-4 to TRBJ1-1; 9 bases align to TRBD1. The CDR3 extends over 13 amino acids. With 9 bases clipped from V and 1 base from J, the junction kept 3 bases outside the gene matches. The CDR3 DNA follows: TGTGCCAGTGGACAGGGGTGGAACACTGAAGCTTTCTTT. The encoded protein is CASGQGWNTEAFF.